What follows are 20 T cell receptor beta chains derived from one specimen sequenced in a study of blood T cell repertoires in COVID-19. Clones were read by immunoSEQ multiplex PCR, and TCRdb kept only the in-frame ones, dropping some. There are 70,000 or so clones in the sample; roughly 84% occur only once, and approximately 2.4% lies in the top ten. The specimen was peripheral blood. The receptors were sampled from an elderly man with active or convalescent COVID-19.

This sequence joins TRBV19 and TRBJ2-5; TRBD2 matches at 8 bases. The CDR3 covers 16 residues. Germline CDR1 reads LNHDA; CDR2 reads SQIVND (reference sequence). V shed 4 bases, J shed 2 bases, and the junction held 9 bases outside the gene matches. The CDR3 region is CASSTTSGGGQETQYF. CDR3 nucleotides: TGTGCCAGTAGTACCACCTCGGGAGGGGGGCAAGAGACCCAGTACTTC.

This chain connects TRBV7-9 to TRBJ2-5, with a tentative D call TRBD2 (6 bases). Per the germline V gene, CDR1 is SEHNR and CDR2 is FQNEAQ (reference sequence). CDR3 length: 17 residues. Trimming stripped 3 bases from V and 4 bases from J, with 21 bases between. CDR3 DNA: TGTGCCAGCAGCTTGAATAGCGGAGATCATATCCCAGAGACCCAGTACTTC. Encoded protein: CASSLNSGDHIPETQYF.

The chain carries TRBV15 and TRBJ2-1; D is unclear. Germline V CDR1 and CDR2: LNHNV, YYDKDF (reference sequence). V lost 0 bases and J lost 12, with 12 bases in between. The CDR3 is 13 amino acids. The DNA for the CDR3 is TGTGCCACCAGCAGAGATCTGGCGGTGGGGCAGTTCTTC. As protein: CATSRDLAVGQFF.

The J gene is TRBJ2-1, the V gene TRBV6-2 or TRBV6-3, with TRBD2 matching over 8 bases. From germline, CDR1 is MNHEY and CDR2 SVGEGT. The CDR3 is 18 amino acids. J lost 4 bases, V lost 5 bases, and 16 bases had no gene match. The CDR3 is CASSMDGIAGMDYNEQFF. The DNA of the CDR3 is TGTGCCAGCAGTATGGACGGTATAGCGGGAATGGATTACAATGAGCAGTTCTTC.

V is TRBV29-1 and J is TRBJ2-6; D is possibly TRBD1 (5 bases). Germline V CDR1 and CDR2: SQVTM, ANQGSEA. This CDR3 comprises 15 residues. V was clipped by 6 bases and J by 0 bases, with 12 bases between them. The CDR3 loop is CSVGTGISGANVLTF. In DNA form, the CDR3 reads TGCAGCGTGGGCACAGGAATCTCTGGGGCCAACGTCCTGACTTTC.

The chain employs TRBV1 and TRBJ1-5; TRBD1 reflects the table's D call only, with no check against the DNA. TRBV1 is deemed a pseudogene. The CDR3 sequence is 22 residues long. CDR3 region: CTSSQDLKTTGKIRSSDQPQHF. CDR3 nucleotide sequence: TGCACCAGCAGCCAAGACCTAAAAACGACAGGGAAAATTCGATCGTCAGATCAGCCCCAGCATTTT.

The chain recombines TRBV7-9 with TRBJ1-2, with 7 bases aligning to TRBD1. The J segment lost 4 bases and the V segment lost 5 bases, leaving 10 bases of the junction unmatched. The CDR3 sequence is 15 residues long. Germline V CDR1 and CDR2: SEHNR, FQNEAQ (reference sequence). The CDR3 DNA sequence: TGTGCCAGCAGCCCTGGACAGGCACGCACCTATGGCTACACCTTC. This codes for CASSPGQARTYGYTF.

This CDR3 reads CASRALAGGSNEQFF. The DNA for the CDR3 is TGTGCCAGCAGGGCACTAGCGGGGGGTAGCAATGAGCAGTTCTTC. The chain recombines TRBV6-4 with TRBJ2-1, with 12 bases matching TRBD2. The CDR3 extends over 15 amino acids. Germline trimming cut 6 bases from V and 6 bases from J; bases unmatched to any gene: 6. Germline V lookup: CDR1 MRHNA, CDR2 SNTAGT.

CDR3 loop: CATSEGTRNQETQYF. In DNA, the CDR3 is TGTGCCACCAGTGAGGGGACTCGCAACCAAGAGACCCAGTACTTC. This chain uses TRBV24-1 with TRBJ2-5; possibly TRBD2 for D (6 bases). Germline-derived CDR1 and CDR2 are KGHDR and SFDVKD. The CDR3 sequence is 15 residues long. The germline V and J ends were trimmed by 4 bases and 0 bases, with 11 bases remaining between them.

V gene TRBV30 combines with J gene TRBJ2-7; D call uncertain. The ends were cut back, 1 base at V and 3 bases at J, with 4 bases in the middle. The CDR3 spans 11 residues. Germline V gene sequence: CDR1 GTSNPN, CDR2 SVGIG (reference sequence). The CDR3 loop reads CAWSGLYEQYF. DNA for the CDR3: TGTGCCTGGAGTGGACTCTACGAGCAGTACTTC.

V is TRBV2 and J is TRBJ2-2, with TRBD2 identical over 9 bases. The germline gives CDR1 SNHLY, CDR2 FYNNEI. The junction had 4 bases not matched to a gene; V was cut back by 4 bases and J by 4 bases. This CDR3 has 15 amino acids. The CDR3 DNA sequence: TGTGCCAGCAGTGTCTCTAGCGGGGTCACCGGGGAGCTGTTTTTT. Residues: CASSVSSGVTGELFF. Full variable domain (rest looked up from reference TRBV2 and TRBJ2-2): EPEVTQTPSHQVTQMGQEVILRCVPISNHLYFYWYRQILGQKVEFLVSFYNNEISEKSEIFDDQFSVERPDGSNFTLKIRSTKLEDSAMYFCASSVSSGVTGELFFGEGSRLTVL.

This rearrangement joins TRBV4-2 to TRBJ1-1; tentative D call: TRBD1 (5 bases). Between the trimmed V and J ends, which lost 2 bases and 6 bases, there was a span of 13 bases. The CDR3 loop spans 14 amino acids. Germline V gene data show CDR1 as LGHNA and CDR2 as YNFKEQ. The CDR3 here is CASSQQRGGSEAFF. The DNA for the CDR3 is TGTGCCAGCAGCCAACAGCGGGGGGGTTCTGAAGCTTTCTTT.

The chain has TRBV3-1 (or the pseudogene TRBV3-2) and TRBJ2-5; 7 bases are shared with TRBD2. This CDR3 comprises 17 residues. Trimming took 1 base from V and 5 from J; bases not matched to a gene: 13. The germline CDR1 and CDR2 sequences are LGHDT and YNNKEL (reference sequence). The CDR3 DNA sequence: TGTGCCAGCAGCCAAGCCCTTCCAACTAGCGCGGGGGAGACCCAGTACTTC. It translates to CASSQALPTSAGETQYF.

The chain recombines TRBV5-4 with TRBJ1-1; D perhaps matches TRBD1 (6 bases). CDR3 length equals 14 residues. Germline V gene data show CDR1 as SGHNT and CDR2 as YYREEE (reference sequence). The V end lost 0 bases, the J end lost 0 bases, and 6 bases lay between the germline ends. CDR3 bases: TGTGCCAGCAGCTTGGGGGGGCTGAACACTGAAGCTTTCTTT. It codes for CASSLGGLNTEAFF.

J is TRBJ2-7 and V is TRBV20-1; the D is unclear. The germline V and J ends were trimmed by 3 bases and 7 bases, with 13 bases remaining between them. The CDR3 is 12 amino acids. The germline V gene has CDR1 DFQATT and CDR2 SNEGSKA (reference sequence). CDR3 bases: TGCAGTGCTAGTGTACAGTCCGGAGAGCAGTACTTC. This sequence encodes CSASVQSGEQYF.

The rearrangement joins TRBV9 to TRBJ2-3; weak D call: TRBD1 (5 bases). This CDR3 is built from 13 residues. Trimming took 3 bases from V and 3 from J, leaving 8 bases between them. Germline V gene data show CDR1 as SGDLS and CDR2 as YYNGEE. In nucleotides, the CDR3 is TGTGCCAGCAGCGGTGGGGCTACAGATACGCAGTATTTT. Its protein is CASSGGATDTQYF.

In DNA form, the CDR3 reads TGTGCCAGCAGCTTAATGTTAGCGGGGGCAGATACGCAGTATTTT. Its translation: CASSLMLAGADTQYF. The chain links TRBV5-8 to TRBJ2-3, with 9 bases lining up with TRBD2. Trimming at V came to 2 bases and at J to 4 bases, leaving 5 bases not matched to a gene. Germline-derived CDR1 and CDR2 are SGHTS and YDEGEE. CDR3 length: 15 amino acids.

This sequence joins TRBV5-1 and TRBJ2-7; 11 bases fit TRBD2. Germline CDR1 is SGHRS and CDR2 is YFSETQ. With V trimmed by 4 bases and J by 2 bases, 14 bases remained unmatched. There are 18 residues in the CDR3. The CDR3 here is CASSRGTSGKIAPYEQYF. DNA of the CDR3: TGCGCCAGCAGCCGAGGGACTAGCGGAAAAATCGCACCCTACGAGCAGTACTTC. The whole variable domain, remainder taken from reference TRBV5-1 and TRBJ2-7, is KAGVTQTPRYLIKTRGQQVTLSCSPISGHRSVSWYQQTPGQGLQFLFEYFSETQRNKGNFPGRFSGRQFSNSRSEMNVSTLELGDSALYLCASSRGTSGKIAPYEQYFGPGTRLTVT.

This chain uses TRBV10-1 with TRBJ2-7; weak D call: TRBD1 (6 bases). CDR1 is WNHNN and CDR2 is SYGVQD in the germline V gene (reference sequence). The ends were cut back, 6 bases at V and 6 bases at J, with 18 bases in the middle. The CDR3 sequence is 14 residues long. Here the CDR3 reads CASRLRTVNGEQYF. CDR3 nucleotide sequence: TGCGCCAGCAGACTACGGACAGTGAACGGCGAGCAGTACTTC.

This chain joins TRBV28 and TRBJ2-3, with TRBD1 as a possible D gene (6 bases). The CDR3 covers 15 residues. Trimming removed 4 bases from V and 2 bases from J, with 13 bases in between. Germline CDR1 reads MDHEN; CDR2 reads SYDVKM. The CDR3 reads CASSSTGQSTDTQYF. The CDR3 DNA sequence: TGTGCCAGCAGTTCAACTGGACAGTCCACAGATACGCAGTATTTT.